The 24 T cell receptor beta chains reported below all come from one sample, sequenced in a study of T-cell reconstitution after alpha-beta-depleted transplantation in children. Unique molecular identifiers were built into the TCRbeta library. Using its own MiXCR run on the PCR reads, TCRdb lists one record per CDR3 protein. The sample consists of 450,000 to 700,000 distinct CDR3 sequences, 27% of them appearing once. The starting material was PBMCs, obtained before TCRalphabeta/CD19-depleted stem cell transplant. These receptors were obtained from a boy under three years old with Wiskott-Aldrich syndrome, due to receive a stem cell transplant.

The V call is TRBV27, the J call TRBJ2-1; D assignment may be TRBD1 or TRBD2 (5 bases each). The CDR3 has 13 residues. Germline CDR1 and CDR2: MNHEY and SMNVEV (reference sequence). With 5 bases removed from V and 9 bases from J, the gap between germline ends came to 14 bases. CDR3 DNA: TGTGCCAGCAGTAACCCTTCGGGGACTGAGCAGTTCTTC. Protein sequence: CASSNPSGTEQFF.

V is TRBV27 and J is TRBJ2-7; 8 nucleotides align to TRBD2. Trimming took 3 bases from V and 4 from J; bases not matched to a gene: 8. This CDR3 has 15 amino acids. In germline, CDR1 is MNHEY, CDR2 SMNVEV (reference sequence). The CDR3: CASSFGSGSQYEQYF. The CDR3 DNA reads TGTGCCAGCAGTTTTGGAAGCGGGAGTCAATACGAGCAGTACTTC.

This clonotype has a handful of counts. The chain combines TRBV7-2 with TRBJ1-1; D is ambiguous. Per germline, CDR1 SGHTA and CDR2 FQGNSA. The CDR3 totals 12 residues. The V end was cut by 5 bases, the J end by 14 bases, with 18 bases between. CDR3 region: CASSTPTSRSFF. CDR3 sequence (DNA): TGTGCCAGCAGCACGCCGACCTCTAGGAGCTTCTTT.

The chain is built from TRBV5-4 and TRBJ2-3, with 7 nucleotides matching TRBD2. J was trimmed by 7 bases and V by 4 bases; bases with no gene match: 12. CDR3 length: 15 amino acids. Germline V gene lookup returns CDR1 SGHNT and CDR2 YYREEE (reference sequence). CDR3: CASSLVGREPNTQYF. Here the CDR3 DNA reads TGTGCCAGCAGCCTCGTTGGGCGGGAGCCCAATACGCAGTATTTT.

The gene calls are TRBV9 and TRBJ2-5; D is unresolved. The CDR3 consists of 14 residues. V was clipped by 0 bases and J by 5 bases, with 11 bases between them. The germline V gene encodes CDR1 SGDLS and CDR2 YYNGEE. The CDR3 here is CASSVDVGRETQYF. CDR3 coding DNA: TGTGCCAGCAGCGTAGACGTGGGTCGGGAGACCCAGTACTTC.

The rearrangement joins TRBV12-3 or TRBV12-4 to TRBJ2-1, with TRBD2 matching 12 bases. The CDR3 runs to 16 residues. Losses at the gene ends were 5 bases for V and 4 bases for J; bases not matched to a gene: 6. The CDR3 loop is CASSPGLAGNYNEQFF. In DNA, the CDR3 is TGTGCCAGCAGTCCTGGACTAGCGGGAAATTACAATGAGCAGTTCTTC.

In its sample, this clonotype was seen a few times. The chain uses TRBV20-1 and TRBJ2-7; D tentatively reads TRBD1 or TRBD2 (6 bases each). This CDR3 contains 15 residues. V was cut by 0 bases and J by 2 bases, with 14 bases left in between. Germline V gene sequence: CDR1 DFQATT, CDR2 SNEGSKA (reference sequence). CDR3 loop: CSARDPEEGAYEQYF. For the CDR3, the DNA is TGCAGTGCTAGAGACCCCGAGGAGGGGGCCTACGAGCAGTACTTC.

V usage is TRBV27 and J usage is TRBJ2-1; 9 nucleotides line up with TRBD2. CDR3 length: 15 residues. Germline trimming cut 6 bases from V and 5 bases from J; bases unmatched to any gene: 8. Germline V gene sequence: CDR1 MNHEY, CDR2 SMNVEV (reference sequence). CDR3 residues: CASSRLRLADNEQFF. In DNA, the CDR3 is TGTGCCAGCAGCCGGCTTCGACTAGCGGACAATGAGCAGTTCTTC.

This clonotype was counted once. The genes are TRBV20-1 and TRBJ2-1; 13 nucleotides match TRBD2. The CDR3 has 20 residues. Germline CDR1 and CDR2: DFQATT and SNEGSKA (reference sequence). V lost 2 bases and J lost 5; bases outside the gene matches: 18. The DNA of the CDR3 is TGCAGTGCTAGACTATTTGGGACTAGCGGGACTCCAAACTTTAACAATGAGCAGTTCTTC. The encoded protein is CSARLFGTSGTPNFNNEQFF.

The V gene is TRBV20-1, the J gene TRBJ2-7; 7 bases are a match to TRBD1. CDR3 length equals 14 residues. Germline V gives CDR1 DFQATT, CDR2 SNEGSKA (reference sequence). J gave up 4 bases and V 1 base, and 7 bases lay outside the gene matches. The CDR3 spells CSARAVTGTYEQYF. CDR3 DNA sequence: TGCAGTGCTAGAGCCGTGACAGGGACATACGAGCAGTACTTC.

This sequence joins TRBV5-6 and TRBJ1-2; D is unclear. Germline V gives CDR1 SGHDT, CDR2 YYEEEE. This CDR3 comprises 15 residues. Trimming left V 0 bases short and J 8 bases short, with 17 bases between. CDR3 DNA sequence: TGTGCCAGCAGCTTGGTAGGGCCAAACCCCTCGGGCTACACCTTC. It is translated as CASSLVGPNPSGYTF.

The CDR3 DNA is TGCAGCGTTGTCCCCTCTAACACTGAAGCTTTCTTT. Translation: CSVVPSNTEAFF. The chain couples TRBV29-1 to TRBJ1-1; the D is unclear. The V end was cut by 4 bases, the J end by 2 bases, with 8 bases between. CDR3 length equals 12 residues. The germline V gene has CDR1 SQVTM and CDR2 ANQGSEA.

The chain recombines TRBV20-1 with TRBJ2-5, with no clear D. The CDR3 has 14 residues. Per the germline V gene, CDR1 is DFQATT and CDR2 is SNEGSKA (reference sequence). V gave up 5 bases and J gave up 2 bases, with 15 bases separating them. CDR3 nucleotide sequence: TGCAGTGCTGTCCTAATGGGATCTCAAGAGACCCAGTACTTC. It codes for CSAVLMGSQETQYF.

This clonotype was picked up many times. V gene TRBV10-3 combines with J gene TRBJ2-1; TRBD2 aligns across 7 bases. This CDR3 has 14 amino acids. CDR1 ENHRY and CDR2 SYGVKD come from the germline V gene. After removal of 6 bases from V and 8 bases from J, the junction contained 10 bases not matched to a gene. CDR3 DNA sequence: TGTGCCATCAGGGGAGGGGACCTAATGGATGAGCAGTTCTTC. Its protein is CAIRGGDLMDEQFF.

The chain has TRBV6-5 and TRBJ1-3; D not resolved. Deletions cut 5 bases from V and 4 bases from J, with 9 bases between. The CDR3 is made up of 13 amino acids. Germline V CDR1 and CDR2: MNHEY, SVGAGI. The CDR3 nucleotides read TGTGCCAGCAGTAACAGACTCGGAAACACCATATATTTT. Encoded protein: CASSNRLGNTIYF.

The gene calls are TRBV12-3 or TRBV12-4 and TRBJ2-5, with 11 bases that match TRBD2. The CDR3 loop spans 15 amino acids. Trimming took 5 bases from V and 1 from J; bases not matched to a gene: 3. The CDR3 nucleotides are TGTGCCAGCAGTCCACTAGCGGGAGCCCAAGAGACCCAGTACTTC. Its protein is CASSPLAGAQETQYF.

This clonotype was recorded a few times. The CDR3 sequence is CASSETGDGYTF. DNA for the CDR3: TGTGCCAGCAGTGAAACAGGGGATGGCTACACCTTC. This chain links TRBV6-1 with TRBJ1-2; 7 positions agree with TRBD1. The junction had 0 bases not matched to a gene; V was cut back by 2 bases and J by 6 bases. The CDR3 contains 12 residues. The germline CDR1 and CDR2 sequences are MNHNS and SASEGT.

This clonotype came up a few times. The chain joins TRBV20-1 to TRBJ1-2; no reliable D call. Germline V CDR1 and CDR2: DFQATT, SNEGSKA (reference sequence). The germline V and J ends were trimmed by 2 bases and 0 bases, with 13 bases remaining between them. This CDR3 contains 15 residues. The CDR3, as DNA: TGCAGTGCTAGATCGGCGGACTCGGCTAACTATGGCTACACCTTC. Translated: CSARSADSANYGYTF.

The count of this clonotype is one. This chain joins TRBV6-1 and TRBJ2-2; 7 nucleotides match TRBD1. Losses at the gene ends were 8 bases for V and 5 bases for J; bases not matched to a gene: 5. From germline, CDR1 is MNHNS and CDR2 SASEGT. The CDR3 consists of 13 residues. CDR3: CASPGQPTGELFF. The CDR3 coding sequence is TGTGCCAGCCCGGGACAGCCTACCGGGGAGCTGTTTTTT.

V usage is TRBV5-1 and J usage is TRBJ2-4; no clear D. Germline CDR1 reads SGHRS; CDR2 reads YFSETQ. Between the trimmed V and J ends, which lost 0 bases and 0 bases, there was a span of 7 bases. The CDR3 totals 15 residues. The CDR3 bases are TGCGCCAGCAGCTTGGGGTCGGTAGCCAAAAACATTCAGTACTTC. Protein product: CASSLGSVAKNIQYF.

V gene TRBV10-3 combines with J gene TRBJ1-5, with a tentative D call TRBD1 (6 bases). The CDR3 spans 15 residues. Trimming cost V 2 bases and J 2 bases, with 10 bases left between them. Germline loops: CDR1 ENHRY, CDR2 SYGVKD. The CDR3 DNA is TGTGCCATCAGTGAGGAGGGGGTGGGCAATCAGCCCCAGCATTTT. This translates into CAISEEGVGNQPQHF.

The chain employs TRBV11-2 and TRBJ1-5; TRBD1 is a possible D gene (6 bases). There are 14 residues in the CDR3. Germline CDR1 and CDR2: SGHAT and FQNNGV. V dropped 3 bases and J dropped 9 bases, with 15 bases sitting between them. The CDR3 DNA reads TGTGCCAGCAGCTTCAGGGGTGGGTTTTGGCCCCAGCATTTT. Translating gives CASSFRGGFWPQHF.

This clonotype showed up just a few times. The rearrangement joins TRBV20-1 to TRBJ2-7; D is unresolved. The ends were cut back, 2 bases at V and 3 bases at J, with 8 bases in the middle. CDR3 length equals 12 residues. Germline assignment: CDR1 DFQATT and CDR2 SNEGSKA (reference sequence). The CDR3 sequence is CSARMSDYEQYF. The CDR3 DNA reads TGCAGTGCTAGAATGTCGGACTACGAGCAGTACTTC.

In its sample, this clonotype was seen a few times. The junction differs from germline at one of its ends, possibly a read error. The chain combines TRBV7-2 with TRBJ2-4; D is perhaps TRBD2 (5 bases). The CDR3 spans 14 residues. Germline-derived CDR1 and CDR2 are SGHTA and FQGNSA. The chain's CDR3 is CASSLGGSKNIQYF. The CDR3 DNA is TGCGCCAGCAGCCTCGGAGGATCCAAAAACATTCAGTACTTC.